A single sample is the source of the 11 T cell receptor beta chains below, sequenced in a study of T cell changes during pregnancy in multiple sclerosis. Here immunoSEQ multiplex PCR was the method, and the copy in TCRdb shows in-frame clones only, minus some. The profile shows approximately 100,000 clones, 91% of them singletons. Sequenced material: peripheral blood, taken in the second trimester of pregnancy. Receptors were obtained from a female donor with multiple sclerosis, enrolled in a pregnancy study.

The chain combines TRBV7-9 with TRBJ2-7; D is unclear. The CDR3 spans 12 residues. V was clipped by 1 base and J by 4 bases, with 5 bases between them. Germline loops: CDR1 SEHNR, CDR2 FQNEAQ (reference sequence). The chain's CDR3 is CASSLVRYEQYF. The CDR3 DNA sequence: TGTGCCAGCAGCTTAGTTCGGTACGAGCAGTACTTC. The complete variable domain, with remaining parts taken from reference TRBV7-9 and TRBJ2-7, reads DTGVSQNPRHKITKRGQNVTFRCDPISEHNRLYWYRQTLGQGPEFLTYFQNEAQLEKSRLLSDRFSAERPKGSFSTLEIQRTEQGDSAMYLCASSLVRYEQYFGPGTRLTVT.

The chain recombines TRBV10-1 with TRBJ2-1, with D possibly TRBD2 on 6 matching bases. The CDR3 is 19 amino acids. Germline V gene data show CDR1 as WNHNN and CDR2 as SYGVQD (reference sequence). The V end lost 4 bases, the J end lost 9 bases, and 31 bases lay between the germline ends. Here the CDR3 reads CASSVFGTKHWRGVSEQFF. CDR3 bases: TGCGCCAGCAGTGTATTTGGGACGAAGCACTGGCGGGGAGTCTCTGAGCAGTTCTTC.

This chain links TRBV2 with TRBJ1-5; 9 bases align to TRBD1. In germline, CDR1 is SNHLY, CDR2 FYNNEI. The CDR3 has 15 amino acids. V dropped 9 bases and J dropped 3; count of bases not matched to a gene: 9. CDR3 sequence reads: CASSPGQGNNQPQHF. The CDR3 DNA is TGTGCCAGTTCACCGGGACAGGGTAACAATCAGCCCCAGCATTTT.

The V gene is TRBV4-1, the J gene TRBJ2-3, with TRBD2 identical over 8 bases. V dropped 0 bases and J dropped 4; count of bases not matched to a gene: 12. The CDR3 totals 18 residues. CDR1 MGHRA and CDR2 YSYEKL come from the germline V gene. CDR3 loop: CASSQDLKVTGRADTQYF. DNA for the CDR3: TGCGCCAGCAGCCAAGATCTTAAAGTCACCGGGAGGGCAGATACGCAGTATTTT.

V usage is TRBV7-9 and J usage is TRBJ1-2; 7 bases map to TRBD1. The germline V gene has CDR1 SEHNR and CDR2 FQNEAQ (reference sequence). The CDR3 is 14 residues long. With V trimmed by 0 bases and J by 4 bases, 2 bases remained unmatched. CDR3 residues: CASSLATGPYGYTF. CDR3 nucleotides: TGTGCCAGCAGCTTAGCGACAGGGCCCTATGGCTACACCTTC.

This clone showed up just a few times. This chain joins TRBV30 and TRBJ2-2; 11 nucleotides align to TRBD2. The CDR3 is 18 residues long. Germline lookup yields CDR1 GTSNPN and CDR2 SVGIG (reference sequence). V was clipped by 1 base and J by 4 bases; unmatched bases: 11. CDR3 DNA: TGTGCCTGGAGTGGGGTGAGAACTAGCGGGAGTGGCACCGGGGAGCTGTTTTTT. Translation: CAWSGVRTSGSGTGELFF.

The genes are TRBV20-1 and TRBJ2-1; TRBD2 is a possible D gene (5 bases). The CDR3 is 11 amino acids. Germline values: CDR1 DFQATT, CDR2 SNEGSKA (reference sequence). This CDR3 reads CMGSEGNEQFF. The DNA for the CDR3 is TGCATGGGGAGTGAGGGCAATGAGCAGTTCTTC.

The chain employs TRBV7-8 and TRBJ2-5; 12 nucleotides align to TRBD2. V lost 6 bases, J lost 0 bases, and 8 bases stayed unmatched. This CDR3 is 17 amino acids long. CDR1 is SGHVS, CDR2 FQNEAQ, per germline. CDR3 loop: CASRGGLAGPYQETQYF. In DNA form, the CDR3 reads TGTGCCAGCAGGGGTGGACTAGCGGGACCGTACCAAGAGACCCAGTACTTC.

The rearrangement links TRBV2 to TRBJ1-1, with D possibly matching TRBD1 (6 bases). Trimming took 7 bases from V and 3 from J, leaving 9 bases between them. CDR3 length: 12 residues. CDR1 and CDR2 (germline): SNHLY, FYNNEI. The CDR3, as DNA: TGTGCCAGCAACAAGGGGGACACTGAAGCTTTCTTT. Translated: CASNKGDTEAFF.

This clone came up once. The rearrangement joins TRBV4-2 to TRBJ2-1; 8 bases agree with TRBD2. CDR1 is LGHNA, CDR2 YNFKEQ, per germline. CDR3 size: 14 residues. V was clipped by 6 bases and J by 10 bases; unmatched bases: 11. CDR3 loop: CASSPSGRLGEQFF. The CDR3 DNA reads TGTGCCAGCAGTCCGAGCGGGAGACTAGGGGAGCAGTTCTTC.

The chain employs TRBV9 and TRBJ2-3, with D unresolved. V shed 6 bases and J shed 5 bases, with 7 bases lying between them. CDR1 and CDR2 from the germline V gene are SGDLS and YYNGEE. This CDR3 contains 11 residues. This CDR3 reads CASTHGDTQYF. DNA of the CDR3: TGTGCCAGCACCCACGGAGATACGCAGTATTTT.